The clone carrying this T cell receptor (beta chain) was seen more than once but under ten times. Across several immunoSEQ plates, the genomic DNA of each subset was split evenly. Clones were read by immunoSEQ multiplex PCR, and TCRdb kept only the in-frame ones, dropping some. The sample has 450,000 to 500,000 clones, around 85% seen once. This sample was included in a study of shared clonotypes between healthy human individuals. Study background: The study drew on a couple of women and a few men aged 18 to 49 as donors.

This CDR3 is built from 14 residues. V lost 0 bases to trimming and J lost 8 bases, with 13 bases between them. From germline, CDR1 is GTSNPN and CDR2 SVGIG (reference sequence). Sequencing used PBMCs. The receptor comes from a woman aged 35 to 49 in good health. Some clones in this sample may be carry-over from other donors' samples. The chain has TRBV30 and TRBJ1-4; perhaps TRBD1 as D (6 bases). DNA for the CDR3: TGTGCCTGGAGTGTTGGGGGGCTTCAGGAAAAACTGTTTTTT. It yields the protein CAWSVGGLQEKLFF.